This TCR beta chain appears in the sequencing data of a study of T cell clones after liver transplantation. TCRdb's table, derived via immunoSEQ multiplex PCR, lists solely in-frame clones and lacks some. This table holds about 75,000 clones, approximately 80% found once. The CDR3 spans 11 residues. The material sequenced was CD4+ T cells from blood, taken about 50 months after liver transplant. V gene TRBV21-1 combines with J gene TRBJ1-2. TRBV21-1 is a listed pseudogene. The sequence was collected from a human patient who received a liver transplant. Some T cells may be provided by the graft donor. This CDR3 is CASSKGNGYTF. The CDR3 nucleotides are TGTGCCAGCAGCAAAGGTAATGGCTACACCTTC.